This T cell receptor beta chain was captured in a study of T cell responses to AZD1222 COVID-19 vaccine. Some clones are missing from TCRdb's copy, which holds only in-frame ones; the method was immunoSEQ multiplex PCR. Here the sample spans 130,000 to 150,000 clones, 75% to 90% being singletons. The CDR3 contains 16 residues. The germline CDR1 and CDR2 sequences are SGHRS and YFSETQ. V was shortened by 3 bases and J by 4 bases, with 19 bases between the two germline ends. This chain joins TRBV5-1 and TRBJ1-1; tentatively, D is TRBD1 (5 bases). Sequencing used peripheral blood, obtained on day 0 of AZD1222 vaccination. This receptor was taken from an adult in good health. The CDR3 protein is CASSSGTIIVGTEAFF. The CDR3 region has the DNA TGCGCCAGCAGCTCCGGGACTATAATTGTCGGCACTGAAGCTTTCTTT.